This T cell receptor beta chain was documented in a study of technical replicates of blood from several donors. The trim removed 4 bases at V and 7 bases at J, leaving 13 bases unmatched. Germline V gives CDR1 LGHNA, CDR2 YNFKEQ. The CDR3 contains 17 residues. Clones were read by immunoSEQ multiplex PCR, and TCRdb kept only the in-frame ones, dropping some. The sample lists some 64,000 clones, around 86% occurring once. Sample: PBMCs. The TCR sequence derives from a human donor in good health. Some clones in this sample may be carry-over from other donors' samples. The chain couples TRBV4-2 to TRBJ1-6; TRBD1 matches 7 bases. DNA of the CDR3: TGTGCCAGCAGCCCCCATCTGGGGAAGGGGGCCAATTCACCCCTCCACTTT. Its translation is CASSPHLGKGANSPLHF.